These 28 T cell receptor beta chains share one sample of origin, sequenced in a study of CD8 T cells in Susac syndrome. RNA, at about 0.45 to 1 ug, was reverse transcribed with random hexamers. TCRdb used MiXCR to reprocess the immunoSEQ multiplex PCR reads, holding one entry per CDR3 protein. The sample lists 150,000 to 250,000 distinct CDR3 sequences; about 95% were seen once. The sequenced sample consisted of CD4+ T cells from PBMCs. The source is a human donor with multiple sclerosis.

This rearrangement joins TRBV12-3 or TRBV12-4 to TRBJ2-7, with 9 bases lining up with TRBD1. The CDR3 is 14 residues long. J was trimmed by 3 bases and V by 2 bases; bases with no gene match: 2. As DNA, the CDR3 is TGTGCCAGCAGTTTATCGGGACAGGGCTACGAGCAGTACTTC. This encodes CASSLSGQGYEQYF.

This clonotype was detected only once. This rearrangement joins TRBV25-1 to TRBJ2-7, with D unclear. Germline CDR1 and CDR2: MGHDK and SYGVNS. Trimming left V 2 bases short and J 1 base short, with 6 bases between. CDR3 length: 13 amino acids. The CDR3 nucleotides read TGTGCCAGCAGTGAAGAGTGGTCCTACGAGCAGTACTTC. Encoded protein: CASSEEWSYEQYF.

The genes are TRBV7-9 and TRBJ1-2; 8 nucleotides match TRBD1. Germline trimming cut 8 bases from V and 8 bases from J; bases unmatched to any gene: 7. The CDR3 totals 12 residues. Germline V lookup: CDR1 SEHNR, CDR2 FQNEAQ (reference sequence). DNA of the CDR3: TGTGCCAGCCGCGGACAGGGAGGCGGCTACACCTTC. Translated: CASRGQGGGYTF.

The chain is built from TRBV19 and TRBJ2-1; 8 nucleotides agree with TRBD1. J lost 7 bases, V lost 8 bases, and 10 bases had no gene match. Germline-derived CDR1 and CDR2 are LNHDA and SQIVND (reference sequence). This CDR3 is 14 amino acids long. The CDR3 DNA reads as TGTGCCAGTGCGCAGGGGGCTGTAAGTAATGAGCAGTTCTTC. It codes for CASAQGAVSNEQFF. The full variable domain, rest sourced from reference TRBV19 and TRBJ2-1, is DGGITQSPKYLFRKEGQNVTLSCEQNLNHDAMYWYRQDPGQGLRLIYYSQIVNDFQKGDIAEGYSVSREKKESFPLTVTSAQKNPTAFYLCASAQGAVSNEQFFGPGTRLTVL.

The gene calls are TRBV15 and TRBJ1-1, with unresolved D. V dropped 8 bases and J dropped 0 bases, with 10 bases sitting between them. This CDR3 spans 13 amino acids. Looked up from germline, CDR1 is LNHNV and CDR2 is YYDKDF (reference sequence). The DNA of the CDR3 is TGTGCCACCCGAGGCAGTGTGAACACTGAAGCTTTCTTT. Encoded protein: CATRGSVNTEAFF.

V usage is TRBV30 and J usage is TRBJ2-3; 8 nucleotides align to TRBD1. The CDR3 is 14 amino acids. J lost 6 bases, V lost 3 bases, and 8 bases had no gene match. Per germline, CDR1 GTSNPN and CDR2 SVGIG (reference sequence). The chain's CDR3 is CAWRQGAFVDTQYF. The CDR3 region has the DNA TGTGCCTGGAGGCAGGGGGCGTTTGTCGATACGCAGTATTTT.

V gene TRBV24-1 combines with J gene TRBJ1-1; possible D gene TRBD1, 5 bases. The CDR3 is made up of 16 amino acids. V lost 0 bases, J lost 3 bases, and 13 bases lay in between. Germline-derived CDR1 and CDR2 are KGHDR and SFDVKD. The CDR3 coding sequence is TGTGCCACCAGTGATTTGCTAGGGGATCCGGACACTGAAGCTTTCTTT. Translating gives CATSDLLGDPDTEAFF.

This rearrangement joins TRBV4-1 to TRBJ1-2, with 7 nucleotides matching TRBD1. The CDR3 has 16 amino acids. V was clipped by 3 bases and J by 0 bases; unmatched bases: 7. Germline CDR1 MGHRA, CDR2 YSYEKL. CDR3 coding DNA: TGCGCCAGCAGCCACCCCCCGGGACAGACTAACTATGGCTACACCTTC. It translates to CASSHPPGQTNYGYTF.

CDR3 region: CASSPGRVGELFF. The CDR3 DNA is TGTGCCAGCAGTCCTGGGCGGGTCGGGGAGCTGTTTTTT. The chain is built from TRBV3-1 and TRBJ2-2; a weak D match, TRBD2 (5 bases). The V gene's germline CDR1 is LGHDT and CDR2 YNNKEL (reference sequence). V was pared by 6 bases and J by 7 bases, with 12 bases between. The length of the CDR3 is 13 residues.

The rearrangement links TRBV27 to TRBJ1-1; D uncertain. Germline V gene data show CDR1 as MNHEY and CDR2 as SMNVEV (reference sequence). The V end was cut by 3 bases, the J end by 6 bases, with 11 bases between. The CDR3 is made up of 13 amino acids. The CDR3 loop is CASSFRRAAEAFF. The CDR3 coding sequence is TGTGCCAGCAGTTTTCGTCGGGCAGCTGAAGCTTTCTTT.

This chain uses TRBV3-1 with TRBJ2-3; D may match TRBD1 or TRBD2 (5 bases each). This CDR3 region has 14 residues. CDR1 is LGHDT and CDR2 is YNNKEL in the germline V gene (reference sequence). The ends were cut back, 7 bases at V and 6 bases at J, with 17 bases in the middle. The CDR3 region is CASILRGSWDTQYF. DNA for the CDR3: TGTGCCAGCATTTTGAGGGGCTCCTGGGATACGCAGTATTTT.

The chain employs TRBV7-9 and TRBJ1-2; D uncertain. CDR1 is SEHNR and CDR2 is FQNEAQ in the germline V gene (reference sequence). The CDR3 has 14 amino acids. Trimming took 5 bases from V and 8 from J, leaving 18 bases between them. This chain's CDR3 is CASSTRAWGGGYTF. CDR3 sequence (DNA): TGTGCCAGCAGCACCCGGGCATGGGGAGGCGGCTACACCTTC.

This chain joins TRBV30 and TRBJ1-2; TRBD1 aligns across 7 bases. The germline V gene has CDR1 GTSNPN and CDR2 SVGIG (reference sequence). The CDR3 is 15 amino acids. Trimming took 0 bases from V and 3 from J; bases not matched to a gene: 7. In nucleotides, the CDR3 is TGTGCCTGGAGTGTGGGACAGCCTGAGGACTATGGCTACACCTTC. Amino acid sequence: CAWSVGQPEDYGYTF.

V gene TRBV6-5 combines with J gene TRBJ1-5; 7 bases are shared with TRBD1. Germline V gene data show CDR1 as MNHEY and CDR2 as SVGAGI. This CDR3 contains 14 residues. Losses at the gene ends were 5 bases for V and 7 bases for J; bases not matched to a gene: 8. CDR3 DNA sequence: TGTGCCAGCAGTCGAGGGGGCGTGGGGCAGCCCCAGCATTTT. Translating gives CASSRGGVGQPQHF.

The gene calls are TRBV20-1 and TRBJ1-5; D remains ambiguous. The CDR3 sequence is 13 residues long. In germline, CDR1 is DFQATT, CDR2 SNEGSKA (reference sequence). Trimming left V 6 bases short and J 5 bases short, with 14 bases between. This CDR3 reads CSALGGRDQPQHF. For the CDR3, the DNA is TGCAGTGCCCTGGGAGGTAGGGATCAGCCCCAGCATTTT.

The chain carries TRBV3-1 and TRBJ2-7; 7 bases are a match to TRBD2. J gave up 4 bases and V 4 bases, and 7 bases lay outside the gene matches. This CDR3 comprises 14 residues. Germline CDR1 is LGHDT and CDR2 is YNNKEL (reference sequence). CDR3 sequence: CASSPWGGDYEQYF. The CDR3 bases are TGTGCCAGCAGCCCCTGGGGAGGGGATTACGAGCAGTACTTC.

CDR3 DNA: TGCAGCGTTGACAGGGGTGGTTCGTACAATGAGCAGTTCTTC. This sequence encodes CSVDRGGSYNEQFF. V usage is TRBV29-1 and J usage is TRBJ2-1; weak D call: TRBD1 (6 bases). CDR3 length: 14 residues. V gave up 3 bases and J gave up 4 bases, with 13 bases separating them. In germline, CDR1 is SQVTM, CDR2 ANQGSEA.

The gene calls are TRBV28 and TRBJ2-7, with a possible D match to TRBD1 (6 bases). From germline, CDR1 is MDHEN and CDR2 SYDVKM. V was shortened by 2 bases and J by 7 bases, with 15 bases between the two germline ends. CDR3 length: 14 residues. This CDR3 is CASSLLSPGQEQYF. The CDR3 DNA reads as TGTGCCAGCAGTTTACTCTCCCCGGGACAAGAGCAGTACTTC.

The gene calls are TRBV12-3 or TRBV12-4 and TRBJ2-5; D not resolved. With 2 bases removed from V and 4 bases from J, the gap between germline ends came to 8 bases. The CDR3 extends over 13 amino acids. CDR3: CASSLSPSETQYF. CDR3 DNA sequence: TGTGCCAGCAGTTTAAGCCCATCAGAGACCCAGTACTTC.

J is TRBJ2-7 and V is TRBV20-1; 10 bases line up with TRBD2. The CDR3 has 12 residues. V shed 1 base, J shed 11 bases, and the junction held 5 bases outside the gene matches. Per the germline V gene, CDR1 is DFQATT and CDR2 is SNEGSKA (reference sequence). CDR3 protein: CSARGTSGEKYF. CDR3 bases: TGCAGTGCTAGAGGAACTAGCGGGGAAAAGTACTTC.

This clonotype was seen once. The V and J genes are TRBV5-1 and TRBJ2-7, with TRBD2 identical over 7 bases. J gave up 2 bases and V 7 bases, and 6 bases lay outside the gene matches. The CDR3 has 13 amino acids. CDR1 and CDR2 (germline): SGHRS, YFSETQ. This CDR3 is CASGEGRTYEQYF. Written as DNA, the CDR3 is TGCGCCAGCGGGGAGGGCCGGACCTACGAGCAGTACTTC.

The chain employs TRBV14 and TRBJ2-7, with D perhaps matching TRBD1 (6 bases). The CDR3 length is 15 residues. The germline V and J ends were trimmed by 4 bases and 6 bases, with 19 bases remaining between them. CDR1 SGHDN and CDR2 FVKESK come from the germline V gene. In DNA, the CDR3 is TGTGCCAGCAGCCTCACGACAGGTTACTCGGGCGAGCAGTACTTC. Translation: CASSLTTGYSGEQYF.

The V call is TRBV6-6, the J call TRBJ1-2; TRBD1 is a possible D gene (6 bases). The germline V and J ends were trimmed by 11 bases and 4 bases, with 11 bases remaining between them. This CDR3 has 11 amino acids. Germline V lookup: CDR1 MNHNY, CDR2 SVGAGI (reference sequence). The CDR3 coding sequence is TGTGCCCACTCGACAGGCTATGGCTACACCTTC. Its protein product is CAHSTGYGYTF.

This clonotype was counted between two and nine times. The V gene is TRBV20-1, the J gene TRBJ1-5, with D hard to call. Per the germline V gene, CDR1 is DFQATT and CDR2 is SNEGSKA (reference sequence). V lost 3 bases and J 4 bases, leaving 7 bases between the germline ends. This CDR3 contains 12 residues. The CDR3 region is CSASRRNQPQHF. The CDR3 DNA sequence: TGCAGTGCTAGTCGTAGAAATCAGCCCCAGCATTTT.

The gene calls are TRBV30 and TRBJ1-5; TRBD1 matches at 7 bases. Germline V gene lookup returns CDR1 GTSNPN and CDR2 SVGIG (reference sequence). J lost 2 bases, V lost 1 base, and 2 bases had no gene match. CDR3 size: 14 residues. CDR3 region: CAWSGTGGNQPQHF. The CDR3 DNA sequence: TGTGCCTGGAGTGGGACAGGTGGCAATCAGCCCCAGCATTTT. Complete variable domain (other parts from reference TRBV30 and TRBJ1-5): SQTIHQWPATLVQPVGSPLSLECTVEGTSNPNLYWYRQAAGRGLQLLFYSVGIGQISSEVPQNLSASRPQDRQFILSSKKLLLSDSGFYLCAWSGTGGNQPQHFGDGTRLSIL.

The rearrangement uses TRBV2 and TRBJ2-1, with TRBD2 identical over 8 bases. CDR1 and CDR2 from the germline V gene are SNHLY and FYNNEI. CDR3 length: 13 amino acids. V lost 4 bases, J lost 7 bases, and 3 bases stayed unmatched. CDR3 in amino acids: CASSAGTRNEQFF. CDR3 nucleotide sequence: TGTGCCAGCAGTGCAGGGACTAGGAATGAGCAGTTCTTC.

This clonotype appeared once. The chain's CDR3 is CSVQGGDSNQPQHF. CDR3 nucleotides: TGCAGCGTTCAGGGAGGGGATAGCAATCAGCCCCAGCATTTT. The chain is built from TRBV29-1 and TRBJ1-5, with D possibly being TRBD1 (5 bases). The CDR3 covers 14 residues. CDR1 and CDR2 (germline): SQVTM, ANQGSEA. V lost 5 bases to trimming and J lost 0 bases, with 11 bases between them.

This clonotype was seen a few times. The V and J genes are TRBV3-1 and TRBJ1-1; no firm D call. V lost 1 base and J lost 1, with 7 bases in between. Germline CDR1 reads LGHDT; CDR2 reads YNNKEL (reference sequence). The CDR3 totals 14 residues. The DNA for the CDR3 is TGTGCCAGCAGCCAAGTGGGTGGGAACACTGAAGCTTTCTTT. It specifies CASSQVGGNTEAFF.